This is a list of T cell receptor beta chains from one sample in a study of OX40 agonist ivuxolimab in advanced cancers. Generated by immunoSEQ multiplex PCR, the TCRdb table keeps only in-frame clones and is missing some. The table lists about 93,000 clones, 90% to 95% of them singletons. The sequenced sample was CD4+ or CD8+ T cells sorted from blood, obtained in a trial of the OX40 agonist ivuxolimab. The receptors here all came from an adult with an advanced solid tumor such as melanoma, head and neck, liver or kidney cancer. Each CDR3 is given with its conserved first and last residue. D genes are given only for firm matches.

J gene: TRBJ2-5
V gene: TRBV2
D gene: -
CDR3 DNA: TGTGCCAGCTGGCAAGGGGCCAGCGCTGAAGAGACCCAGTACTTC
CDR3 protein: CASWQGASAEETQYF

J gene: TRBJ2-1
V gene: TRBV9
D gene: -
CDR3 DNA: TGTGCCAGCAGCGTAGAACTCCAACCATTCAATGAGCAGTTCTTC
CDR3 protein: CASSVELQPFNEQFF

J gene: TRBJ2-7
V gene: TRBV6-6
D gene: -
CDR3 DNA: TGTGCCAGCAGTCTTCACTCTCCTTATGAGGAGCAGTACTTC
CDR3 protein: CASSLHSPYEEQYF

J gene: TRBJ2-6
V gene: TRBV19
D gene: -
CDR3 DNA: TGTGCCAGTAGTATAGGTATGACAGTCTCTGGGGCCAACGTCCTGACTTTC
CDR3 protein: CASSIGMTVSGANVLTF

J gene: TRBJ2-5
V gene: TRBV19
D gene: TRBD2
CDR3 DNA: TGTGCCAGTAGTATAGGCCTCTTAGCGGGAGCTGTGGAGACCCAGTACTTC
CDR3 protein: CASSIGLLAGAVETQYF

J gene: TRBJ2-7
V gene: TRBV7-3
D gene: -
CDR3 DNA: TGTGCCACCCCGACCGGCGACGAGCAGTACTTC
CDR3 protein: CATPTGDEQYF

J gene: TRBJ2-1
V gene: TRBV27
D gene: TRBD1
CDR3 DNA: TGTGCCAGCAGGCCAGGGGCCGGGACAGGAAGAGTCTTC
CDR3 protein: CASRPGAGTGRVF

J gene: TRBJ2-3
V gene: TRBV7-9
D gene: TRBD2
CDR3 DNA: TGTGCCAGCAGCTTAGGTGGCGGGGGGAGCACAGATACGCAGTATTTT
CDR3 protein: CASSLGGGGSTDTQYF

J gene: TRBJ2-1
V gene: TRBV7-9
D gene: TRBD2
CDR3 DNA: TGTGCCAGCAGGGTTGTCAGCGGGGAGTCCAATGAGCAGTTCTTC
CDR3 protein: CASRVVSGESNEQFF

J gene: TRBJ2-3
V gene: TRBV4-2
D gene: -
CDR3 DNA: TGTGCCAGCAGCCAAGATCGGGATCACACAGATACGCAGTATTTT
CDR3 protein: CASSQDRDHTDTQYF

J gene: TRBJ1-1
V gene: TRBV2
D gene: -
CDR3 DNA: TGTGCCAGCAGTGAATGGGGGAACACTGAAGCTTTCTTT
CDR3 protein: CASSEWGNTEAFF

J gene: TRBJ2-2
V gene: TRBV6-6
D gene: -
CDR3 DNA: TGTGCCAGCAGTTACCTTTGGGACGGGGAGCTGTTTTTT
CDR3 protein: CASSYLWDGELFF

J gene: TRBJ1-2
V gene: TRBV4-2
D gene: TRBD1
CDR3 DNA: TGTGCCAGCAGCCATGACAGGGGCGCTAATGGCTACACCTTC
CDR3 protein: CASSHDRGANGYTF

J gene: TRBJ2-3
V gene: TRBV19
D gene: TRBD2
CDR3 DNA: TGTGCCAGTAGTATGGATAGCGGGGGATGGGATACGCAGTATTTT
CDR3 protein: CASSMDSGGWDTQYF

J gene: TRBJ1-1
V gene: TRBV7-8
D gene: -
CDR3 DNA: TGTGCCAGCAGCTTAGCATATAACACTGAAGCTTTCTTT
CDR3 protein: CASSLAYNTEAFF

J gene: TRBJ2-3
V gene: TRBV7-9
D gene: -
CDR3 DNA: TGTGCCAGCAGCTTACTGGGAGTGGAGTCAGATACGCAGTATTTT
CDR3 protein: CASSLLGVESDTQYF

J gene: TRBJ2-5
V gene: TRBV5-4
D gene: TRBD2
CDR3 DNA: TGTGCCAGCAGCTTGGACGCTAGCGGGGGTCCAGGGGAGACCCAGTACTTC
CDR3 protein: CASSLDASGGPGETQYF

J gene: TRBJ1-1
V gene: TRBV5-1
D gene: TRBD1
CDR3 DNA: TGCGCCAGCAGCTTGGCTAGGACAGGACTGAACACTGAAGCTTTCTTT
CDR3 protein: CASSLARTGLNTEAFF

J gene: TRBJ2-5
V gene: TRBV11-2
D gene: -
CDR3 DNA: TGTGCCAGCAGCTTACTAGGGGAGACCCAGTACTTC
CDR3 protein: CASSLLGETQYF

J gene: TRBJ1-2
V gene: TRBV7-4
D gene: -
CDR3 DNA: TGTGCCAGCAGCTTTCCCCGCGCTTGCGGGACAAACTATGGCTACACCTTC
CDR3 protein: CASSFPRACGTNYGYTF

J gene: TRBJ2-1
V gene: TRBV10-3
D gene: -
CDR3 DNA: TGTGCCATCAGTGAGCAAGGGGATGAGCAGTTCTTC
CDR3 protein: CAISEQGDEQFF

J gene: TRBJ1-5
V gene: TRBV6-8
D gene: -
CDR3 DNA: TGTGCCAGCAGGAAGGGGAATCAGCCCCAGCATTTT
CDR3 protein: CASRKGNQPQHF